This T cell receptor (beta chain) was sequenced for a study of T cell responses to AZD1222 COVID-19 vaccine. Background on the study: Second-dose intervals near 4 or 12 weeks were combined.

As for this clone: Antigen: not known.

Some clones are missing from TCRdb's copy, which holds only in-frame ones; the method was immunoSEQ multiplex PCR. This table has about 150,000 clones, about nine tenths appearing once. Study-level points and caveats: Spike-wide vaccine-associated CD4 TCRs dominated at 160-218 and 743-854.

The specimen was peripheral blood, collected on day 0 of AZD1222 vaccination. The receptor comes from an adult in good health.

CDR3 in amino acids: CSVISPSQGNIQYF. CDR3 DNA sequence: TGCAGCGTTATTAGCCCCAGCCAAGGGAACATTCAGTACTTC. The V call is TRBV29-1, the J call TRBJ2-4; D remains ambiguous. This CDR3 has 14 residues. CDR1 is SQVTM and CDR2 is ANQGSEA in the germline V gene. Trimming cost V 5 bases and J 7 bases, with 18 bases left between them.